The entry below describes one T cell receptor (beta chain). Antigen specificity is unknown. This entry is derived from a study of PD-1 blockade in mismatch repair-deficient tumors. Overall study results and limits: Rapid post-treatment expansion, then contraction, generally preceding radiologic response, marked tumor-resident clones.

Indicated time point: approximately eleven-day in vitro stimulation with candidate neoantigen peptide 4. TCRs were sequenced from a few patients responding to pembrolizumab. A roughly nine-day in vitro culture was run per each of seven reactive peptides. Assay: immunoSEQ multiplex PCR; the TCRdb copy retains only in-frame clones and omits some. The sample contains 14,000 or so clones, approximately 81% of which appear only once. Deletions cut 6 bases from V and 0 bases from J, with 15 bases between. This CDR3 has 16 amino acids. Per the germline V gene, CDR1 is SGHDN and CDR2 is FVKESK. This TCR came from an adult with mismatch repair-deficient cancer. V is TRBV14 and J is TRBJ1-3, with D possibly TRBD1 on 6 matching bases. The source was cells cultured in vitro, collected from a patient treated with pembrolizumab. CDR3: CASSHERGFSGNTIYF. For the CDR3, the DNA is TGTGCCAGCAGTCACGAGAGGGGGTTCTCTGGAAACACCATATATTTT.